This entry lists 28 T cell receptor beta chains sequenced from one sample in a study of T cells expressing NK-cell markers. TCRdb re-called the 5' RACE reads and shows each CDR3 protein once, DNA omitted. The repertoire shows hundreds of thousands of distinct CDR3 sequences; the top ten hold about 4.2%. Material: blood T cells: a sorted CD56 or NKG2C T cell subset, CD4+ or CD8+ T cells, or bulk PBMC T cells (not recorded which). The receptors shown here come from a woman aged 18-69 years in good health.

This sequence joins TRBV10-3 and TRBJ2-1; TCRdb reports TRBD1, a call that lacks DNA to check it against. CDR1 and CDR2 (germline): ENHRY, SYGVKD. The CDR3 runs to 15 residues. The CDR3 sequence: CAIRDAGQIYNEQFF.

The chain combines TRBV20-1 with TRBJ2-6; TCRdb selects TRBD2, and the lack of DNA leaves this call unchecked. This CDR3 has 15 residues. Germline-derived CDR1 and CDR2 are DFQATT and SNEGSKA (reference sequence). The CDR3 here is CSANRGRAGANVLTF.

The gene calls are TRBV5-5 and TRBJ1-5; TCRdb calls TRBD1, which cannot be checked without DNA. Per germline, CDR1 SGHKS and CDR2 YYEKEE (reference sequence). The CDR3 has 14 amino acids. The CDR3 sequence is CASSYRDDDQPQHF.

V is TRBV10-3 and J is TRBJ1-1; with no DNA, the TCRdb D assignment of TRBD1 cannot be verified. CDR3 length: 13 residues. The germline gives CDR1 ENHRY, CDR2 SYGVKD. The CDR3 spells CAIRQGAATEAFF.

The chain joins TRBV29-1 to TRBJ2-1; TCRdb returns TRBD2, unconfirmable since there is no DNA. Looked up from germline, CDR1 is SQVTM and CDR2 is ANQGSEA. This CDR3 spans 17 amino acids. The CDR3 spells CSVDSLAGGRSYNEQFF.

The CDR3 loop reads CASRHRGKRENTGELFF. The V gene is TRBV7-2, the J gene TRBJ2-2; TCRdb's D call, TRBD2, is unchecked because there is no DNA. The CDR3 has 17 residues. Germline V lookup: CDR1 SGHTA, CDR2 FQGNSA.

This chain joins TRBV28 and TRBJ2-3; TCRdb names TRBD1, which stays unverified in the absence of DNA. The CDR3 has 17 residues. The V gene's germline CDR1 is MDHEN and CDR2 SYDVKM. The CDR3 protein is CASSPAYGGHDTDTQYF. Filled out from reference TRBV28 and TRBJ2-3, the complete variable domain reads DVKVTQSSRYLVKRTGEKVFLECVQDMDHENMFWYRQDPGLGLRLIYFSYDVKMKEKGDIPEGYSVSREKKERFSLILESASTNQTSMYLCASSPAYGGHDTDTQYFGPGTRLTVL.

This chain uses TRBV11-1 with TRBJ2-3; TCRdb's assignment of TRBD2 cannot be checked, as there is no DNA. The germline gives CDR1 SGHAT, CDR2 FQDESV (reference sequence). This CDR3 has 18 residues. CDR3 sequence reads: CASSPVGRGAISTDTQYF.

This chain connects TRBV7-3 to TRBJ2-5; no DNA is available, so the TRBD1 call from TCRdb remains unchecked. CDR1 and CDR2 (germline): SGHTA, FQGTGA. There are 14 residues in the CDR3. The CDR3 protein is CASSFSPRGETQYF. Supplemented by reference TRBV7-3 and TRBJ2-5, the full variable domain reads GAGVSQTPSNKVTEKGKYVELRCDPISGHTALYWYRQSLGQGPEFLIYFQGTGAADDSGLPNDRFFAVRPEGSVSTLKIQRTERGDSAVYLCASSFSPRGETQYFGPGTRLLVL.

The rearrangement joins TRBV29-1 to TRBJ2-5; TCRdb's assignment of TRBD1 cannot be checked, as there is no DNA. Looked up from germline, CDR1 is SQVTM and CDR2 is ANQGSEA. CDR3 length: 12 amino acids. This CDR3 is CSQSRVMETQYF.

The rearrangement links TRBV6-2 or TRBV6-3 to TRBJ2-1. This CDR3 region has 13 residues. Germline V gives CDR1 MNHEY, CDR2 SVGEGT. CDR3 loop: CASSQSLDNEQFF.

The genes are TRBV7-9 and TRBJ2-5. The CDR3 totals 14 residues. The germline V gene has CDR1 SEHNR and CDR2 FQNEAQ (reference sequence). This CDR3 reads CASSLLASQETQYF.

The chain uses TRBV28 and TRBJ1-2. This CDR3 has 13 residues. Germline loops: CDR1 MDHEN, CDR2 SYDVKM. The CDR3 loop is CASSQIQNYGYTF.

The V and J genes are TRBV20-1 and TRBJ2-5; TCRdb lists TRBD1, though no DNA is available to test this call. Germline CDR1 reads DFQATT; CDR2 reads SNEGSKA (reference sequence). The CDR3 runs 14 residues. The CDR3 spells CSAGEVRGQETQYF.

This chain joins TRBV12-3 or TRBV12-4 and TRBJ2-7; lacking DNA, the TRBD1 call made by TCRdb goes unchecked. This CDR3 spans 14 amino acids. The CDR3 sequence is CASSPDRGRDEQYF.

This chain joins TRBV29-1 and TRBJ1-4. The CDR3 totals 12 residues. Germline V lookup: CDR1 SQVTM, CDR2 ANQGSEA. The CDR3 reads CSVAHGYEKLFF.

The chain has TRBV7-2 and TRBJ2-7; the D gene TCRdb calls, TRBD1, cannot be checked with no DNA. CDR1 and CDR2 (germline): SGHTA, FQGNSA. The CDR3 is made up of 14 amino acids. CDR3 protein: CASSLPGHTYEQYF.

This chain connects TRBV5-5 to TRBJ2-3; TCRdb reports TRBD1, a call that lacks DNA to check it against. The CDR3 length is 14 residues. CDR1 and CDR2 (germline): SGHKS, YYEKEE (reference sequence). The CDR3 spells CASSRGRGSDTQYF.

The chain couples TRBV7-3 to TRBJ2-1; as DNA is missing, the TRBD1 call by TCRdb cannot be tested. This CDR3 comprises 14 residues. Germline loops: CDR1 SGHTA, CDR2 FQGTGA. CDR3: CASSFYGGAAEQFF. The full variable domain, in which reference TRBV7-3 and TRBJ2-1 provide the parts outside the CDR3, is GAGVSQTPSNKVTEKGKYVELRCDPISGHTALYWYRQSLGQGPEFLIYFQGTGAADDSGLPNDRFFAVRPEGSVSTLKIQRTERGDSAVYLCASSFYGGAAEQFFGPGTRLTVL.

This CDR3 reads CASSVVAGQNTGELFF. The chain joins TRBV25-1 to TRBJ2-2; the TCRdb call, TRBD2, lacks DNA for checking. The germline V gene encodes CDR1 MGHDK and CDR2 SYGVNS. This CDR3 is built from 16 residues.

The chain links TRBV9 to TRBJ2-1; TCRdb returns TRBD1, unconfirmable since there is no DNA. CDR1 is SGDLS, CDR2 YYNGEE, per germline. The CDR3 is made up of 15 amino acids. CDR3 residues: CASSVLTGAYNEQFF.

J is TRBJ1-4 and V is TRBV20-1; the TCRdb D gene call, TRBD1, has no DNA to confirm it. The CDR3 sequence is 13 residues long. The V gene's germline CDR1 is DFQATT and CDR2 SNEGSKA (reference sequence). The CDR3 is CSARDGGGEKLFF.

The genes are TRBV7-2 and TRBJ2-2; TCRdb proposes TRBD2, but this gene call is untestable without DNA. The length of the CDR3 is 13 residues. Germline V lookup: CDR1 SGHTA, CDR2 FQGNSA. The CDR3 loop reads CASSLVGRRELFF.

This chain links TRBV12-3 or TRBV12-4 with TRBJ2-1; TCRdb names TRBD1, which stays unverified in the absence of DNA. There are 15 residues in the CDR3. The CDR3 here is CASTLNRDPYNEQFF.

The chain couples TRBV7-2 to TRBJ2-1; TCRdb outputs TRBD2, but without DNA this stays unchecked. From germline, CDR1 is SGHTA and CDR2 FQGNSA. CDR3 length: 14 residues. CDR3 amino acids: CASSELANYNEQFF.

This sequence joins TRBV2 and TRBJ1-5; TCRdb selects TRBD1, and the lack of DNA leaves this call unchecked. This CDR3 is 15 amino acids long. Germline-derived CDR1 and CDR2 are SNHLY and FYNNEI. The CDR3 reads CASRRDIVLDQPQHF.

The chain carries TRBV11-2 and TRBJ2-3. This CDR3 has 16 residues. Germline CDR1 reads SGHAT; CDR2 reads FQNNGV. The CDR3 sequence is CASSFSIRTSTDTQYF.

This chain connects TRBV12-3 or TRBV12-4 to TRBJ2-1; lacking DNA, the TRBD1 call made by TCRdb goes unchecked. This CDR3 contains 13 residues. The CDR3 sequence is CASSPGPRYEQFF.